One and the same sample provided the 21 T cell receptor beta chains below, sequenced in a study of human T cells and chemical hapten exposure. MiXCR, run by TCRdb on the RACE reads, gives a single entry per CDR3 protein. Here the sample spans over 300,000 distinct CDR3 sequences, 4.5% to 5.5% being singletons. The time point was: pre-sensitization, week 0. Regarding treatment: therapeutic diphenylcyclopropenone sensitization with weekly scalp DPC. Sequenced material: whole blood, taken in connection with sensitization to the hapten diphenylcyclopropenone (DPC). All receptors derive from a woman aged 45-59 years with alopecia areata. Some clones in this sample may be carry-over from other donors' samples.

The rearrangement links TRBV12-3 or TRBV12-4 to TRBJ2-4, with 8 bases that match TRBD1. After removal of 1 base from V and 6 bases from J, the junction contained 5 bases not matched to a gene. This CDR3 comprises 15 residues. The CDR3 sequence: CASSLGTGLLNIQYF. In DNA, the CDR3 is TGTGCCAGCAGTTTAGGGACAGGGCTTCTAAACATTCAGTACTTC.

Many counts were recorded for this clonotype. The DNA for the CDR3 is TGTGCCAGCACTATCCAGGGGGGTCGCAACACAGATACGCAGTATTTT. Translating it yields CASTIQGGRNTDTQYF. The chain combines TRBV7-2 with TRBJ2-3; perhaps TRBD1 as D (7 bases). This CDR3 is built from 16 residues. Deletions cut 7 bases from V and 2 bases from J, with 19 bases between. Germline V gene sequence: CDR1 SGHTA, CDR2 FQGNSA.

The V and J genes are TRBV27 and TRBJ1-2; D is possibly TRBD1 (5 bases). CDR1 and CDR2 (germline): MNHEY, SMNVEV (reference sequence). The V gene lost 3 bases and the J gene lost 8 bases, with 13 bases spanning the gap. CDR3 length: 13 residues. CDR3 sequence (DNA): TGTGCCAGCAGTTTCCAGGGTCGGCCCGGCTACACCTTC. This codes for CASSFQGRPGYTF.

This chain joins TRBV6-5 and TRBJ1-1, with D perhaps TRBD1 (5 bases). This CDR3 spans 15 amino acids. Trimming removed 5 bases from V and 0 bases from J, with 13 bases in between. Looked up from germline, CDR1 is MNHEY and CDR2 is SVGAGI. The CDR3 protein is CASSARQPMNTEAFF. In nucleotides, the CDR3 is TGTGCCAGCAGTGCCCGACAGCCTATGAACACTGAAGCTTTCTTT.

There are many counts of this clonotype. CDR3 protein: CAISEFAPEQYF. The DNA of the CDR3 is TGTGCCATCAGTGAGTTCGCTCCGGAGCAGTACTTC. V is TRBV10-3 and J is TRBJ2-7; no firm D call. The CDR3 has 12 residues. Trimming stripped 1 base from V and 7 bases from J, with 8 bases between. The V gene's germline CDR1 is ENHRY and CDR2 SYGVKD.

V usage is TRBV28 and J usage is TRBJ2-3; 8 positions match TRBD2. The CDR3 has 15 residues. The germline V gene has CDR1 MDHEN and CDR2 SYDVKM. Trimming removed 5 bases from V and 4 bases from J; junction bases left unmatched: 8. The CDR3 is CASSPYGRGADTQYF. CDR3 DNA sequence: TGTGCCAGCAGTCCGTACGGGCGGGGGGCAGATACGCAGTATTTT.

V is TRBV27 and J is TRBJ2-2; 7 bases match TRBD1. V lost 1 base, J lost 7 bases, and 6 bases stayed unmatched. The V gene's germline CDR1 is MNHEY and CDR2 SMNVEV (reference sequence). This CDR3 region has 15 residues. CDR3 bases: TGTGCCAGCAGTTTATTTGCGGCAGGGGGCGGGGAGCTGTTTTTT. Translating it yields CASSLFAAGGGELFF.

In this sample, this clonotype turned up a few times. CDR3 DNA: TGTGCCAGCAGCCGTGGAGGGAGAAGTGAGCAGTTCTTC. Protein: CASSRGGRSEQFF. This chain joins TRBV14 and TRBJ2-1, with D maybe TRBD2 (6 bases). The germline CDR1 and CDR2 sequences are SGHDN and FVKESK. Trimming cost V 4 bases and J 9 bases, with 13 bases left between them. The CDR3 runs to 13 residues.

This clonotype was counted between two and nine times. The chain carries TRBV2 and TRBJ1-2; TRBD1 matches at 8 bases. With 6 bases clipped from V and 3 bases from J, the junction kept 9 bases outside the gene matches. The CDR3 loop spans 15 amino acids. Germline assignment: CDR1 SNHLY and CDR2 FYNNEI. The CDR3 coding sequence is TGTGCCAGCAGCCGCGACAGGGGAGTCGACTATGGCTACACCTTC. As protein: CASSRDRGVDYGYTF.

This clonotype has ten or more counts. The CDR3 sequence is CSVASRGLYEQYF. Here the CDR3 DNA reads TGCAGCGTTGCCAGCCGAGGGCTTTACGAGCAGTACTTC. The rearrangement links TRBV29-1 to TRBJ2-7; TRBD2 is a possible D gene (5 bases). The length of the CDR3 is 13 residues. Germline lookup yields CDR1 SQVTM and CDR2 ANQGSEA. Trimming cost V 4 bases and J 4 bases, with 14 bases left between them.

Ten or more counts support this clonotype. The J gene is TRBJ1-2, the V gene TRBV12-3 or TRBV12-4; possible D gene TRBD1, 6 bases. The V end lost 4 bases, the J end lost 7 bases, and 10 bases lay between the germline ends. There are 12 residues in the CDR3. CDR3 DNA sequence: TGTGCCAGCAGTTCACAGGGTTTTGGCTACACCTTC. Protein product: CASSSQGFGYTF.

The chain couples TRBV19 to TRBJ1-2, with 9 bases aligning to TRBD1. There are 12 residues in the CDR3. Per the germline V gene, CDR1 is LNHDA and CDR2 is SQIVND (reference sequence). V shed 5 bases, J shed 6 bases, and the junction held 1 base outside the gene matches. The CDR3 DNA reads TGTGCCAGTAGTGGACAGGGGAATGGCTACACCTTC. Amino acid sequence: CASSGQGNGYTF.

This clonotype appeared many times. The rearrangement uses TRBV5-6 and TRBJ1-4; D gene uncertain. The CDR3 has 14 residues. With 0 bases removed from V and 0 bases from J, the gap between germline ends came to 3 bases. Looked up from germline, CDR1 is SGHDT and CDR2 is YYEEEE. CDR3 nucleotides: TGTGCCAGCAGCTTGGTCGCAACTAATGAAAAACTGTTTTTT. This translates into CASSLVATNEKLFF.

This clonotype showed up just once. A much larger clone sits a single nucleotide away, making a read error possible. The chain links TRBV6-1 to TRBJ1-4; no firm D call. CDR1 MNHNS and CDR2 SASEGT come from the germline V gene. This CDR3 contains 17 residues. Trimming took off 0 bases at V and 0 bases at J, with 11 bases between the two ends. In nucleotides, the CDR3 is TGTGCCAGCAGTGAAGCCGGGAGAGGGTCAACTAATGAAAAACTGTTTTTT. Encoded protein: CASSEAGRGSTNEKLFF.

This clonotype has ten or more counts. V and J are TRBV27 and TRBJ2-3; TRBD2 agrees at 9 bases. CDR3 length: 15 amino acids. With 6 bases clipped from V and 4 bases from J, the junction kept 8 bases outside the gene matches. Per the germline V gene, CDR1 is MNHEY and CDR2 is SMNVEV (reference sequence). CDR3 sequence (DNA): TGTGCCAGCAGATATTTTAGCGGGAGTCCAGATACGCAGTATTTT. Its translation is CASRYFSGSPDTQYF.

This clonotype has a handful of counts. The V call is TRBV29-1, the J call TRBJ2-7; a weak D match, TRBD1 (5 bases). Per the germline V gene, CDR1 is SQVTM and CDR2 is ANQGSEA. This CDR3 is built from 14 residues. V lost 2 bases and J 6 bases, leaving 17 bases between the germline ends. Here the CDR3 reads CSVEWAGRASEQYF. CDR3 in DNA: TGCAGCGTTGAATGGGCCGGCAGGGCGAGCGAGCAGTACTTC.

This clonotype was counted ten times or more. The genes are TRBV20-1 and TRBJ2-7, with TRBD2 matching 7 bases. Germline CDR1 reads DFQATT; CDR2 reads SNEGSKA (reference sequence). After removal of 0 bases from V and 2 bases from J, the junction contained 4 bases not matched to a gene. The CDR3 length is 14 residues. The CDR3 DNA sequence: TGCAGTGCTAGAGATCGAGGGAGGGCCTACGAGCAGTACTTC. This sequence encodes CSARDRGRAYEQYF.

As to this clonotype: Being one base from a much bigger clone, this may be a read error. DNA of the CDR3: TGTGTCAGCAGGAGACAGGAGACCTACAATGAGCAGTTCTTC. Protein product: CVSRRQETYNEQFF. The J gene is TRBJ2-1, the V gene TRBV6-6, with D tentatively TRBD1 (6 bases). Germline V CDR1 and CDR2: MNHNY, SVGAGI (reference sequence). The CDR3 has 14 residues.

This clonotype was counted at least ten times. The chain employs TRBV28 and TRBJ1-5, with D uncertain. The CDR3 extends over 15 amino acids. V dropped 4 bases and J dropped 2 bases, with 12 bases sitting between them. The V gene's germline CDR1 is MDHEN and CDR2 SYDVKM. CDR3 nucleotide sequence: TGTGCCAGCAGTTCCAGGACTGGGGGCAATCAGCCCCAGCATTTT. Translation gives CASSSRTGGNQPQHF.

This clonotype was found a few times. The gene calls are TRBV12-3 or TRBV12-4 and TRBJ1-2; D call uncertain. This CDR3 spans 12 amino acids. With 9 bases removed from V and 4 bases from J, the gap between germline ends came to 12 bases. CDR3 protein: CASSVWGYGYTF. The DNA of the CDR3 is TGTGCCAGTAGTGTCTGGGGCTATGGCTACACCTTC.

This clonotype was detected a few times. The rearrangement links TRBV4-3 to TRBJ2-3; 8 bases fit TRBD2. V was clipped by 0 bases and J by 2 bases; unmatched bases: 7. The CDR3 has 17 amino acids. The germline V gene has CDR1 LGHNA and CDR2 YSLEER. The CDR3 is CASSQDGPSGYTDTQYF. The CDR3 DNA reads TGCGCCAGCAGCCAAGATGGACCTAGCGGGTACACAGATACGCAGTATTTT.